This T cell receptor (beta chain) was sequenced during a study of OX40 agonist ivuxolimab in advanced cancers. Details on this clone: Its antigen is still unknown.

Notes on the study in general: Within 6 weeks, CD4+ and CD8+ blood T cells expanded clonally at 0.1 to 3.0 mg/kg.

TCRdb's copy holds only in-frame clones and misses some; the assay was immunoSEQ multiplex PCR. The repertoire holds around 82,000 clones, with 88% as singletons. Trimming removed 5 bases at V and 4 bases at J, with 17 bases between. This CDR3 spans 15 amino acids. The germline CDR1 and CDR2 sequences are SGHVS and FNYEAQ. V gene TRBV7-6 combines with J gene TRBJ1-2; D is perhaps TRBD1 (5 bases). The material sequenced was CD4+ or CD8+ T cells sorted from blood, taken in a trial of the OX40 agonist ivuxolimab. The receptor comes from an adult with an advanced solid tumor such as melanoma, head and neck, liver or kidney cancer. CDR3 nucleotides: TGTGCCAGCAGCCTCCAACCGGGGGAGAGCTATGGCTACACCTTC. Its protein is CASSLQPGESYGYTF. Supplemented by reference TRBV7-6 and TRBJ1-2, the full variable domain reads GAGVSQSPRYKVTKRGQDVALRCDPISGHVSLYWYRQALGQGPEFLTYFNYEAQQDKSGLPNDRFSAERPEGSISTLTIQRTEQRDSAMYRCASSLQPGESYGYTFGSGTRLTVV.